This TCR beta chain comes out of a study of T cell changes during pregnancy in multiple sclerosis. Generated by immunoSEQ multiplex PCR, the TCRdb table keeps only in-frame clones and is missing some. The data hold tens of thousands of clones, with roughly nine tenths observed a single time. The CDR3 has 19 amino acids. The trim removed 5 bases at V and 0 bases at J, leaving 15 bases unmatched. The germline V gene has CDR1 SNHLY and CDR2 FYNNEI. This receptor was identified in a female donor with multiple sclerosis, enrolled in a pregnancy study. This chain uses TRBV2 with TRBJ2-1; the match to TRBD1 covers 8 bases. The source was CD4+ T cells from peripheral blood mononuclear cells, collected before pregnancy. CDR3 sequence: CASSPDRADYLSSYNEQFF. The CDR3 DNA reads as TGTGCCAGCAGTCCGGACAGGGCGGACTACCTTTCCTCCTACAATGAGCAGTTCTTC. The variable domain in full, completed from reference TRBV2 and TRBJ2-1, reads EPEVTQTPSHQVTQMGQEVILRCVPISNHLYFYWYRQILGQKVEFLVSFYNNEISEKSEIFDDQFSVERPDGSNFTLKIRSTKLEDSAMYFCASSPDRADYLSSYNEQFFGPGTRLTVL.